This T cell receptor (beta chain) was identified during a study of blood T cell repertoires in COVID-19. The table came from immunoSEQ multiplex PCR; TCRdb's copy has only in-frame clones and leaves some out. Of 150,000 to 200,000 clones listed, more than 70% are singletons. CDR1 and CDR2 from the germline V gene are PRHDT and FYEKMQ (reference sequence). There are 13 residues in the CDR3. Trimming removed 4 bases at V and 13 bases at J, with 19 bases between. The clonotype originates from a human donor in a cohort sampled during active COVID-19. Sequencing was performed on peripheral blood. This chain connects TRBV13 to TRBJ1-1; D may be TRBD1 (5 bases). CDR3 in amino acids: CASSSLSRGGGFF. CDR3 DNA sequence: TGTGCCAGCAGCTCCTTAAGCCGCGGGGGAGGTTTCTTT.